This TCR beta chain was identified during a study of vaccination and CD4 T cells after COVID-19. Study background: At a median around 100 days (range 35 to 161) after diagnosis, post-COVID samples were drawn. Study-level points and caveats: Analysis of convalescent patients found that 304 of 307 vaccine-specific clones were spike mono-reactive.

V was cut by 1 base and J by 6 bases, with 12 bases left in between. The CDR3 has 15 residues. Germline CDR1 SGHNT, CDR2 YENEEA. Treatment here: approximately 9-day PBMC culture with coronavirus spike peptide pools or control peptides (ViraFEST assay). IL-2 at 9.5 to 10 IU/ml and peptide pools at about 9.5 ug/ml were added to PBMCs cultured at a few million per well. Sequencing of the DNA from cultured CD4+ T cells was carried out with the Oncomine TCR Beta short-read assay. Via MiXCR, TCRdb re-called the PCR reads, giving one row per CDR3 protein. The table lists roughly 11,000 distinct CDR3 sequences, 45% to 60% of them singletons. Concerning this clonotype: Its antigen is currently unknown.

The origin of this receptor is a human donor who had recovered from COVID-19. This sequence joins TRBV11-3 and TRBJ1-4; no clear D. The sequencing input was CD4+ T cells from blood, cultured in vitro. The CDR3 coding sequence is TGTGCCAGCAGCTTAGGGACGTCCCAGGATGAAAAACTGTTTTTT. Its translation is CASSLGTSQDEKLFF.